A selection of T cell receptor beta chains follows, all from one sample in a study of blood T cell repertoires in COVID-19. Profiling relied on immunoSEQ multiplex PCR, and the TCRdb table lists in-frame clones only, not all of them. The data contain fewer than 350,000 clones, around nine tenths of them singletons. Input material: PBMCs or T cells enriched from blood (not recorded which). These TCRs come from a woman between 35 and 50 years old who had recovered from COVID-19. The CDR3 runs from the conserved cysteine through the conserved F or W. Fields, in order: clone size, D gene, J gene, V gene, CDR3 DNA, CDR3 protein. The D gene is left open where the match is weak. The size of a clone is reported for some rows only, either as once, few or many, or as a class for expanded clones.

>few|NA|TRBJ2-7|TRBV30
TGTGCCTGGGTAGACAGAAGATCTTCCTACGAGCAGTACTTC
CAWVDRRSSYEQYF
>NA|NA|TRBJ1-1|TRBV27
TGTGCCAGCAGTTTACAGGCGGGCACTGAAGCTTTCTTT
CASSLQAGTEAFF
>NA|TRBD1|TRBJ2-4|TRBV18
TGTGCCAGCTCACCGTCGGACAGGGGTGGCAACATTCAGTACTTC
CASSPSDRGGNIQYF
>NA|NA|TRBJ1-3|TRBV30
TGTGCCTGGTCTTCAACCCCCAGAAGCTCTGGAAACACCATATATTTT
CAWSSTPRSSGNTIYF
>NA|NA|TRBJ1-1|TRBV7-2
TGTGCCAGCAGCTTGGCAGGTTACACTGAAGCTTTCTTT
CASSLAGYTEAFF
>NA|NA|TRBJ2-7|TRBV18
TGTGCCAGCTCAAAACGTCTGGAGGGTACCACAGCAAGCCCCTACGAGCAGTACTTC
CASSKRLEGTTASPYEQYF
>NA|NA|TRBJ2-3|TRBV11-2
TGTGCCAGCAGTCGAGATAGGAGAGATACGCAGTATTTT
CASSRDRRDTQYF
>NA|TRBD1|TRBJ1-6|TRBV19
TGTGCCAGTATGGGGACAGACAATTCACCCCTCCACTTT
CASMGTDNSPLHF
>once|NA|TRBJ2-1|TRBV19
TGTGCCAGTATGCGTGACAATGAGCAGTTCTTC
CASMRDNEQFF
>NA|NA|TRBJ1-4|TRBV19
TGTGCCAGTAGTATATCCAGGGTGACGGCTAATGAAAAACTGTTTTTT
CASSISRVTANEKLFF
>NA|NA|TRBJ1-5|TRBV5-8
TGTGCCAGCAATTACGGCCGCGGGAGCAATCAGCCCCAGCATTTT
CASNYGRGSNQPQHF
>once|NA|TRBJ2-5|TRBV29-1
TGCAGCGGATTCAGGGAGACCCAGTACTTC
CSGFRETQYF
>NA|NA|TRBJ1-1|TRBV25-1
TGTGCCAGCCAGAACTCAGGCGGGGACACTGAAGCTTTCTTT
CASQNSGGDTEAFF
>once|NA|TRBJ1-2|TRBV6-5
TGTGCCAGCAGCCGGGGGAACCACTATGGCTACACCTTC
CASSRGNHYGYTF
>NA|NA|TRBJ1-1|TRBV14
TGTGCCAGCAGCCAAGATCCGGGGAGCGGAACGAACACTGAAGCTTTCTTT
CASSQDPGSGTNTEAFF
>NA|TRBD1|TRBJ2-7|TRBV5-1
TGCGCCAGCAGCTTGTCATCAGGGACAGTCAACTACGAGCAGTACTTC
CASSLSSGTVNYEQYF
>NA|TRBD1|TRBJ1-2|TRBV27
TGTGCCAGCAGTTTCAGGGGGGCCTATGGCTACACCTTC
CASSFRGAYGYTF
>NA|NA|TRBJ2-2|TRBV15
TGTGCCACCAGCAGAGTGGCTCTTAACACCGGGGAGCTGTTTTTT
CATSRVALNTGELFF
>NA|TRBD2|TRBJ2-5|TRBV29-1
TGCAGCGTGGGCGGGGGTATGGAGCGGGCAGCCCAAGAGACCCAGTACTTC
CSVGGGMERAAQETQYF
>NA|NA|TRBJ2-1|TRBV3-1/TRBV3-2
TGTGCCAGCAGCCCGCCCTACCTAGGGGGTGGGGATGAGCAGTTCTTC
CASSPPYLGGGDEQFF
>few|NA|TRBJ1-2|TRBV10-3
TGTGCCATCAGTGATGGCCACCTTTGGGGCTACACCTTC
CAISDGHLWGYTF
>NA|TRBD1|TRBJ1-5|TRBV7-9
TGTGCCAGCAGCTTAGACAGGGGGGATGGCAATCAGCCCCAGCATTTT
CASSLDRGDGNQPQHF
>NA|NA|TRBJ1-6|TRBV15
TGTGCCACCAGCAGAGGGGCCGTACAGGGTAGGGATTCACCCCTCCACTTT
CATSRGAVQGRDSPLHF
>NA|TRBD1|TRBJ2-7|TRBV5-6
TGTGCCAGCAGCATTCCTCGACAGGGGAGCTACGAGCAGTACTTC
CASSIPRQGSYEQYF
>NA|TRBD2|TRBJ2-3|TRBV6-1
TGTGCCAGCAGTGAAGCTGGACTAGCCACAGATACGCAGTATTTT
CASSEAGLATDTQYF
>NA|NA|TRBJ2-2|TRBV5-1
TGCGCCAGCAACTCCGGGGATTTAGCCCGGGGCACCGGGGAGCTGTTTTTT
CASNSGDLARGTGELFF
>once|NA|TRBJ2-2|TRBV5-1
TGCGCCAGCAGCTTGGCCAGCGGGGGGGAGCTGTTTTTT
CASSLASGGELFF
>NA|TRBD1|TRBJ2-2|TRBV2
TGTGCCAGCAGTTTACAGGGGGTTTACACCGGGGAGCTGTTTTTT
CASSLQGVYTGELFF
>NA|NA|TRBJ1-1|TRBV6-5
TGTGCCAGCAGTTACCTAGGGCGGGGACTGAACACTGAAGCTTTCTTT
CASSYLGRGLNTEAFF
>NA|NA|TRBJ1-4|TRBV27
TGTGCCAGCAGTTTTCTAGGACAGTTTAATGAAAAACTGTTTTTT
CASSFLGQFNEKLFF
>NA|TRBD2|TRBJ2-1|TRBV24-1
TGTGCCACCAGTGATCCCAGCGGGGACTCCTACAATGAGCAGTTCTTC
CATSDPSGDSYNEQFF
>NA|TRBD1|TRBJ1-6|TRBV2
TGTGCCTCAAGCAGACAGGGGGTAGGGTCACCCCTCCACTTT
CASSRQGVGSPLHF
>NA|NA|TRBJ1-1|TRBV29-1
TGCAGCGTTCAGACAGGACCCATGAACACTGAAGCTTTCTTT
CSVQTGPMNTEAFF
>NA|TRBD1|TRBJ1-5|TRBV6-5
TGTGCCAGCAGTAATCACAGGGGGAATCAGCCCCAGCATTTT
CASSNHRGNQPQHF
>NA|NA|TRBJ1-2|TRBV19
TGTGCCAGTAGTGTTTCCAGGGGTATCGACTATGGCTACACCTTC
CASSVSRGIDYGYTF
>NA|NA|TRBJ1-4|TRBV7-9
TGTGCCAGCAGCATAAGGGGGAGTTCGGCTAATGAAAAACTGTTTTTT
CASSIRGSSANEKLFF